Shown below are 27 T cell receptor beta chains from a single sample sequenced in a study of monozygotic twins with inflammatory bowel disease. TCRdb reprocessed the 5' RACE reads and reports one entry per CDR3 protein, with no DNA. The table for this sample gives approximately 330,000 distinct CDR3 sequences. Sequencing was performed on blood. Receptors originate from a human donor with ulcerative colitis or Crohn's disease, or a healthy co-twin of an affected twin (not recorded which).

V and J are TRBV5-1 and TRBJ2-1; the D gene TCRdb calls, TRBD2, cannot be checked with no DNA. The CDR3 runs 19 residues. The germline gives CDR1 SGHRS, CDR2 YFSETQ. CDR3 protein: CASSRLGTSGRAPYNEQFF. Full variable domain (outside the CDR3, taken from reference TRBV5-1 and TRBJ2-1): KAGVTQTPRYLIKTRGQQVTLSCSPISGHRSVSWYQQTPGQGLQFLFEYFSETQRNKGNFPGRFSGRQFSNSRSEMNVSTLELGDSALYLCASSRLGTSGRAPYNEQFFGPGTRLTVL.

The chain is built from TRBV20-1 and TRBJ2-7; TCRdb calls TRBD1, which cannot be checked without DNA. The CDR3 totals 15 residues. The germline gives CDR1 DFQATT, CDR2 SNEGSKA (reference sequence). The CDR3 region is CSAIHTGTGGYEQYF.

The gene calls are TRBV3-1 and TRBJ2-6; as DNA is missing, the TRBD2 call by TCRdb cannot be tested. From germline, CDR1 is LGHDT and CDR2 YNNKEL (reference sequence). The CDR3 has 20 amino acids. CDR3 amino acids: CASSQHPLAGGPVGANVLTF.

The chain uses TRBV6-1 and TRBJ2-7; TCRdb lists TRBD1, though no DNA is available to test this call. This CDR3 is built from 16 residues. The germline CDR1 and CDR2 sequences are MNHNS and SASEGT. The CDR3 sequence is CASSPTGGTGSSEQYF.

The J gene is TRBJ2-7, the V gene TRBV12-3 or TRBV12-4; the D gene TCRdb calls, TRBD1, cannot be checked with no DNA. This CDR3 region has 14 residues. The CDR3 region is CASSRTGRAYEQYF.

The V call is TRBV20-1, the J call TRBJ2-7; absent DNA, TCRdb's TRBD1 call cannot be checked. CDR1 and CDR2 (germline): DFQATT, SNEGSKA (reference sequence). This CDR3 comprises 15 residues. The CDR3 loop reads CSASPDHSGAYEQYF.

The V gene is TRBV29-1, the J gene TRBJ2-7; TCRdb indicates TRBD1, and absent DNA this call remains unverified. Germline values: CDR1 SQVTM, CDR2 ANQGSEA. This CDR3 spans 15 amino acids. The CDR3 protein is CSVVPGGGSHYEQYF.

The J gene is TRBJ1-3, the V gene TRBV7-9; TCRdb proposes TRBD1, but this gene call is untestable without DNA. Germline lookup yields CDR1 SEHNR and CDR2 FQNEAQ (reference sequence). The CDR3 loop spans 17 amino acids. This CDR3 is CASSLVGRGSSGNTIYF.

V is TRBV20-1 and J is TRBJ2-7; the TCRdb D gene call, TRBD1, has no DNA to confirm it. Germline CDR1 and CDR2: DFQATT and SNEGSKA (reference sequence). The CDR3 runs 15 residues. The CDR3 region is CSAQIRQGWYYEQYF.

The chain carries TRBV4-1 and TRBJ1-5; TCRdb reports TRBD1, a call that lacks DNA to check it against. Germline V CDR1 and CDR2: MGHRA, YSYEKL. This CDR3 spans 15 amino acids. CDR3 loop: CASSLVGTPNQPQHF.

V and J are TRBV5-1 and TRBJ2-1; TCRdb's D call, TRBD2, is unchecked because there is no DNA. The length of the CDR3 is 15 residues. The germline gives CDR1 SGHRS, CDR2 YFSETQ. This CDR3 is CASSTGLAGSNEQFF.

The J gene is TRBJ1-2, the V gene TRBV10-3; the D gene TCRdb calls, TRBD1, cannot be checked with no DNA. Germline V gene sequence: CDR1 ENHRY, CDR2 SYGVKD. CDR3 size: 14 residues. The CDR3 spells CAIRAGQGLYGYTF.

CDR3 residues: CASSPEAGISGYTF. The rearrangement uses TRBV5-4 and TRBJ1-2. In germline, CDR1 is SGHNT, CDR2 YYREEE (reference sequence). This CDR3 contains 14 residues.

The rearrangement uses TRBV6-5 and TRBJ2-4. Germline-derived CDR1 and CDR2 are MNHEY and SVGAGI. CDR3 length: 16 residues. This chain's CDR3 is CASSYSPTQAKNIQYF.

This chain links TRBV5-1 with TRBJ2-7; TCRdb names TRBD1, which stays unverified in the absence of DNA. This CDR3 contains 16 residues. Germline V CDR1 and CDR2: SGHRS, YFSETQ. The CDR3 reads CASSLGRDRGSYEQYF.

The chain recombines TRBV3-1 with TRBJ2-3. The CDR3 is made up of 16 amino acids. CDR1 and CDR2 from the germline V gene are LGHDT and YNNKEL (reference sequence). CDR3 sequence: CASSQDFAGGTDTQYF.

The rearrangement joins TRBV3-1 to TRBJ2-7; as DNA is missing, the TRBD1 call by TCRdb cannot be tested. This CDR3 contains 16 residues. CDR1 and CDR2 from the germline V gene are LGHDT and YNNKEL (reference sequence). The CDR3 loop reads CASSHPGGAVLYEQYF.

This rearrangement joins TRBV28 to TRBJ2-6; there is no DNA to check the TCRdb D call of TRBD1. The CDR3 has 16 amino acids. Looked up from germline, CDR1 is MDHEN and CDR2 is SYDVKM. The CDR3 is CASSPPGNSGANVLTF.

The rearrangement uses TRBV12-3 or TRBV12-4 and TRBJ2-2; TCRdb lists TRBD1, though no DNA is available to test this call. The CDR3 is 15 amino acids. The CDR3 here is CASSRQGMNTGELFF.

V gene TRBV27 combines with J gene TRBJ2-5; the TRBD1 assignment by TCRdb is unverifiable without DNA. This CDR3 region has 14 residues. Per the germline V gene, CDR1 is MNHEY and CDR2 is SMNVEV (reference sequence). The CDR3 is CASSLGAGQETQYF.

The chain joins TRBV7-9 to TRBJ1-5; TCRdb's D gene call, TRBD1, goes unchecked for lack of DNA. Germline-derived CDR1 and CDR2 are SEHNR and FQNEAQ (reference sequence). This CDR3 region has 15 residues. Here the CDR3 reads CASSLGTGGRQPQHF.

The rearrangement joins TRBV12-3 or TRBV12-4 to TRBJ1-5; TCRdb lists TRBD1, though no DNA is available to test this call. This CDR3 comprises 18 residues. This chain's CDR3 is CASTPQGTPPLSNQPQHF.

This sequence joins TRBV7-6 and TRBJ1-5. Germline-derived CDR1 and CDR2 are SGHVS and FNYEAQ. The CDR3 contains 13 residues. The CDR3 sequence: CASSRLSNQPQHF.

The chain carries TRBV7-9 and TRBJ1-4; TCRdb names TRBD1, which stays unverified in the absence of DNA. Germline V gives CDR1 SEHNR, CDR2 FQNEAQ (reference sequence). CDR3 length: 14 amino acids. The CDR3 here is CASSSGQGHEKLFF. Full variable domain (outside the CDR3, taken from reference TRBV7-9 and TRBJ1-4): DTGVSQNPRHKITKRGQNVTFRCDPISEHNRLYWYRQTLGQGPEFLTYFQNEAQLEKSRLLSDRFSAERPKGSFSTLEIQRTEQGDSAMYLCASSSGQGHEKLFFGSGTQLSVL.

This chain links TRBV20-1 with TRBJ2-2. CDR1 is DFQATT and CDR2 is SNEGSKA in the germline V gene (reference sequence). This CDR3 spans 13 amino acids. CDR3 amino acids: CSARGQLTGELFF.

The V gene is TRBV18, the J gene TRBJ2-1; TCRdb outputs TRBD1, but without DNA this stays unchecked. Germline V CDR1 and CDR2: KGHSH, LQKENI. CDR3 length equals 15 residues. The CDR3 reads CASSPAGQGKNEQFF.

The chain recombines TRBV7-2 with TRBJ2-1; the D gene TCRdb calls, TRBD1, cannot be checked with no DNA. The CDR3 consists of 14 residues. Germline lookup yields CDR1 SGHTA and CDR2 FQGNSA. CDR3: CASSPGQTKTVQFF.